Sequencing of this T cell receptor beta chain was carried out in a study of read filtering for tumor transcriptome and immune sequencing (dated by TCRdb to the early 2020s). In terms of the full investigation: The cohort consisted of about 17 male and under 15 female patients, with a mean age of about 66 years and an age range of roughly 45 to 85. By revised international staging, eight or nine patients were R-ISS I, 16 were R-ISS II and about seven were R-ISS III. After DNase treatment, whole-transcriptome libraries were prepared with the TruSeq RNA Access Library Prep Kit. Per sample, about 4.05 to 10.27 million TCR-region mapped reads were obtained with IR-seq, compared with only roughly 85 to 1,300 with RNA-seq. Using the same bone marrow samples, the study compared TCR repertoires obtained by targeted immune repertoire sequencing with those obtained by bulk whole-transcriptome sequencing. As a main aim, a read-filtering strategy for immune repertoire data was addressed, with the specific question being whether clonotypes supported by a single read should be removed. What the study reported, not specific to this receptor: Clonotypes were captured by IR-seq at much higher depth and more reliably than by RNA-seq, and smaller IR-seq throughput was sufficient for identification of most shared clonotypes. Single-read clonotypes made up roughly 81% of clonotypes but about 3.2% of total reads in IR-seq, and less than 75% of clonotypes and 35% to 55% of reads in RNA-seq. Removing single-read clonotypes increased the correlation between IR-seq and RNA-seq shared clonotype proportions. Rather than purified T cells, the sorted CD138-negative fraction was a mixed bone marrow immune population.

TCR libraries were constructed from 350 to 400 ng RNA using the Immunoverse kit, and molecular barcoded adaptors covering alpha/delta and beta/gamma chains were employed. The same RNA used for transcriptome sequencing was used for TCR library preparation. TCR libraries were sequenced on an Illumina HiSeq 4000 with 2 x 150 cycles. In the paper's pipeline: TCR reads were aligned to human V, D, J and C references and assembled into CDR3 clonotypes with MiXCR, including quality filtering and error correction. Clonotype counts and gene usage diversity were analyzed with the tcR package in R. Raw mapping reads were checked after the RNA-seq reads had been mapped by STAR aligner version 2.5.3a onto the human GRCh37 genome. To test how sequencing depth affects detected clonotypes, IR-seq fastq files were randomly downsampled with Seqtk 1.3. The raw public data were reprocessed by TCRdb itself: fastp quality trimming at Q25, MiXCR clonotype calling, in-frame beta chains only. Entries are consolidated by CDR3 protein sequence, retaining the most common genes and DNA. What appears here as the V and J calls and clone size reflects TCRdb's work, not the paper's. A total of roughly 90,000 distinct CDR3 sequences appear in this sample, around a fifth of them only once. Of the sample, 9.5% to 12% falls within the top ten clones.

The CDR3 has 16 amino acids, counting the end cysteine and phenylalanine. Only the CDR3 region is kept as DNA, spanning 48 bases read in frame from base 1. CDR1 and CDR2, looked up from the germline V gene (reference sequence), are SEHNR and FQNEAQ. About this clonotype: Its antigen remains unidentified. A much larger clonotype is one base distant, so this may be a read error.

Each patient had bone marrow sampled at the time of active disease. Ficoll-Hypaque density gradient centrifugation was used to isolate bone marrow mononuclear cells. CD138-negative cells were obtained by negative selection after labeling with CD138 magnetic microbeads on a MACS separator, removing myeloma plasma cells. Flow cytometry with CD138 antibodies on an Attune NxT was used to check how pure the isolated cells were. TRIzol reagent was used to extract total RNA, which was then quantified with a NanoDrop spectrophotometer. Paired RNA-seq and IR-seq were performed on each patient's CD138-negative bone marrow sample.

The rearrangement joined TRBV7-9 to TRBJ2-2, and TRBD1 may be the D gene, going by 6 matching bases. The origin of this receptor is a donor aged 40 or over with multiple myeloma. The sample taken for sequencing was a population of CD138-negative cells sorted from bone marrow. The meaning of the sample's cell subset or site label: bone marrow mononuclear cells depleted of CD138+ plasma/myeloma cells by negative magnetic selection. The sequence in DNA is TGTGCCAGCAGCGTCGGGACACAAACGGGTACCGGGGAGCTGCTTTTT. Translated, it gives CASSVGTQTGTGELLF.